This T cell receptor (beta chain) was retrieved from a study of blood T cell repertoires in COVID-19. Study overall: COVID-19 samples collected from the United States, Italy and Spain covered acute and convalescent phases. Sample material is recorded as cDNA or gDNA derived from T cells, B-cell-depleted T cells, or PBMCs.

Per germline, CDR1 LGHDT and CDR2 YNNKEL (reference sequence). This CDR3 region has 14 residues. Unmatched junction bases numbered 3, after V lost 1 base and J lost 3 bases. Authors' processing steps: Estimation of nucleated cell counts relied on the amplification of reference gene primers. Assay used: immunoSEQ multiplex PCR; TCRdb lists only in-frame clones, some missing. Clone size and the V and J calls come from that table; the DNA yielded D and trimming. The sample yields about 70,000 clones, roughly 86% seen once. The gene calls are TRBV3-1 (or the pseudogene TRBV3-2) and TRBJ2-7; 7 bases are a match to TRBD2. The specimen sequenced was peripheral blood. The TCR was taken from a woman between 65 and 79 years old with acute or convalescent COVID-19. The CDR3 spells CASSQVAGDYEQYF. CDR3 DNA sequence: TGTGCCAGCAGCCAAGTTGCGGGGGACTACGAGCAGTACTTC.